Listed below are T cell receptor beta chains from one sample, sequenced in a study of tumor-infiltrating lymphocytes in primary liver carcinoma. One entry per CDR3 protein results from TCRdb running MiXCR on the multiplex PCR reads. This sample has fewer than 400,000 distinct CDR3 sequences, with over 55% found just once. Sequencing was done on a sample of peripheral blood. Every receptor here comes from a man aged 35-49 years with primary liver carcinoma and hepatitis B virus infection. CDR3s include the opening cysteine and the closing phenylalanine or tryptophan. D genes are given only for firm matches. Part of the rows lack a size; the others show once, few, many or a class for expanded clones.

J gene | V gene | D gene | clone size | CDR3 protein
TRBJ2-7 | TRBV11-2 | . | once | CATSPLTGYEQYF
TRBJ2-2 | TRBV7-9 | . | . | CASSLKELAGGELFF
TRBJ2-7 | TRBV4-1 | . | once | CARSLRVRGSYEQYF
TRBJ2-5 | TRBV29-1 | . | medium-sized | CSVEASVQETQYF
TRBJ2-6 | TRBV6-6 | . | . | CASRPPGLSSGANVLTF
TRBJ1-2 | TRBV18 | . | . | CASSPPPPGPNYGYTF
TRBJ1-1 | TRBV18 | TRBD1 | . | CASSPSTGGLEAFF
TRBJ2-1 | TRBV5-1 | TRBD2 | . | CASGYGLAGRRSYEQFF
TRBJ1-6 | TRBV14 | TRBD1 | many | CASSQWSGTGISPLHF
TRBJ2-2 | TRBV5-1 | . | . | CASSLSQNTGELFF
TRBJ2-5 | TRBV27 | TRBD1 | once | CASSRDRGWETQYF
TRBJ2-1 | TRBV10-3 | . | . | CAISQEGYEQFF
TRBJ2-3 | TRBV7-8 | TRBD2 | few | CASSLRPSGGGTDTQYF
TRBJ2-7 | TRBV4-1 | . | . | CASSQDGTYEQYF
TRBJ2-1 | TRBV5-1 | TRBD2 | . | CDSSPLTSGGVRQFF
TRBJ2-6 | TRBV5-6 | . | . | CASSLPRSSGANALTF
TRBJ1-5 | TRBV28 | . | . | CASSLWPGYQPQHF
TRBJ2-1 | TRBV6-2/TRBV6-3 | . | many | CASSTDYRNEQFF
TRBJ2-1 | TRBV12-3/TRBV12-4 | . | once | CASRDRTYNEQFF
TRBJ2-5 | TRBV11-1 | . | . | CVSAGGSGVGQEIQYF
TRBJ2-1 | TRBV5-4 | TRBD1 | many | CASSLDRGNYNEQFF
TRBJ2-7 | TRBV5-5 | TRBD1 | . | CASSSPGQGIEQYF
TRBJ2-6 | TRBV7-9 | TRBD1 | . | CASSLGTGVAGANVMTF
TRBJ2-5 | TRBV4-2 | . | . | CGSSRELSVGAEQEAQYF
TRBJ2-4 | TRBV4-1 | . | . | CASSQDEAIGKNIQHF
TRBJ2-7 | TRBV28 | . | . | CASSRGEQYF
TRBJ2-5 | TRBV5-1 | TRBD1 | . | CASSGQGERQETQYF
TRBJ2-1 | TRBV19 | . | . | CASSPWTEHEQLF
TRBJ2-1 | TRBV5-8 | TRBD2 | few | CASSLAGGLAGGEQFF
TRBJ1-2 | TRBV28 | TRBD1 | . | CASSLPGDAGGTYGYTF
TRBJ1-1 | TRBV7-9 | TRBD1 | once | CASKPQGGTEAFF
TRBJ2-1 | TRBV5-6 | TRBD2 | few | CASSKTSGAVDEQFF
TRBJ2-1 | TRBV7-6 | TRBD1 | few | CASSSPGQGHNEQFF
TRBJ1-1 | TRBV6-5 | TRBD1 | once | CASSSDRGLGGTETFF
TRBJ2-1 | TRBV6-1 | . | . | CASSERSSRRAYNEQFF
TRBJ2-7 | TRBV4-3 | . | medium-sized | CASSQDRGAGDEQYF
TRBJ2-5 | TRBV11-2 | . | . | CASSPPLGLGTRYF
TRBJ2-3 | TRBV29-1 | TRBD2 | . | CSCIAGGSGDTQYF
TRBJ2-6 | TRBV6-1 | . | . | CANRISPNSGANVLTF
TRBJ2-7 | TRBV28 | . | once | CASSPSQYFEQYF
TRBJ2-2 | TRBV5-4 | TRBD2 | once | CASNPTGGRARATGELFF
TRBJ1-5 | TRBV4-1 | . | . | CASIQERGQDNQPQHF
TRBJ1-2 | TRBV5-1 | TRBD1 | few | CASSRQGGQGSYTF
TRBJ2-4 | TRBV6-2/TRBV6-3 | TRBD2 | . | CASSYSPTSGRANIQYF
TRBJ2-1 | TRBV29-1 | . | . | CSAETTLSSYNEQFF
TRBJ2-1 | TRBV12-3/TRBV12-4 | TRBD1 | many | CASRTGQGAYNEQFF
TRBJ2-7 | TRBV6-6 | . | . | CAGDRKPSPYEQYF
TRBJ2-3 | TRBV5-1 | . | . | CAGSFRGTDTQYF
TRBJ2-1 | TRBV11-2 | . | . | CASSLDGMLIERFF
TRBJ2-7 | TRBV6-5 | . | . | CASSSGDSTCEQYF
TRBJ2-1 | TRBV7-9 | TRBD2 | few | CASSPKRDYNEQFF
TRBJ2-1 | TRBV30 | . | . | CAWTSTKNEQFF
TRBJ1-6 | TRBV11-3 | . | . | CASSPEGEVYSYNSPLHF
TRBJ2-3 | TRBV5-4 | . | few | CATRIGGATDTQYF
TRBJ2-7 | TRBV29-1 | TRBD1 | many | CSVGTGFYEQYF